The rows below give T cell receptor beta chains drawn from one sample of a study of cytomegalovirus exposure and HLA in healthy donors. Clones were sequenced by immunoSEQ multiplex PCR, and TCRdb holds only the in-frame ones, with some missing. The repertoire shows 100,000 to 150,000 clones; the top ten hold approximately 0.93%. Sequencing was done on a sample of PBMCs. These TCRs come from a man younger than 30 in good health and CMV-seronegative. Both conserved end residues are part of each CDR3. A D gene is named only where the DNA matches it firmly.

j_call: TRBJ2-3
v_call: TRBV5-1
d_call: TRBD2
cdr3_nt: TGCGCCAGCAGTCAAGGAACTAGCGGACGCACAGATACGCAGTATTTT
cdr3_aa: CASSQGTSGRTDTQYF

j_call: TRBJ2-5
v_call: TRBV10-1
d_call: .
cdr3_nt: TGCGCCAGCAGTGAGTCATCGGGGCAAGAGACCCAGTACTTC
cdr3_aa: CASSESSGQETQYF

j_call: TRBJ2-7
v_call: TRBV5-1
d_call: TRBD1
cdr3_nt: TGCGCCAGCAGCATGACAGGGAACTCCTACGAGCAGTACTTC
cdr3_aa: CASSMTGNSYEQYF

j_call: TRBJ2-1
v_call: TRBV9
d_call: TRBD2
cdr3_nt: TGTGCCAGCGGATCGGGAGGGCCTACTTTATACGATGAGCAGTTCTTC
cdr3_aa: CASGSGGPTLYDEQFF

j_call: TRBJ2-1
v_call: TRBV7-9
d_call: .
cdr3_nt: TGTGCCAGCAGTCCCATCTACAATGAGCAGTTCTTC
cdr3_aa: CASSPIYNEQFF

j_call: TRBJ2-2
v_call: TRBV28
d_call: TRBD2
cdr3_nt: TGTGCCAGCATCCCGGCTAGCGGGAGGTCGAACACCGGGGAGCTGTTTTTT
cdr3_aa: CASIPASGRSNTGELFF

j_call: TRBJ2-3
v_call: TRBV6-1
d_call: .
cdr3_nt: TGTGCCAGCAGTGAAGACAGAAGCACAGATACGCAGTATTTT
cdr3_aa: CASSEDRSTDTQYF

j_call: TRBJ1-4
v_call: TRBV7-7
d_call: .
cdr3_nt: TGTGCTAGCAGCCCCCCGGGGATGTCTAATGAAAAACTGTTTTTT
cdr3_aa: CASSPPGMSNEKLFF

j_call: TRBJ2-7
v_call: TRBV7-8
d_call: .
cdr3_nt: TGTGCCAGCAGCTTAGCGGAGGCCAGGCCCGTAGATTACGAGCAGTACTTC
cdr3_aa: CASSLAEARPVDYEQYF

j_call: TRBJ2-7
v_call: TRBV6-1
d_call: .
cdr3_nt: TGTGCCAGCAGTCGACAGGACTCCTACGAGCAGTACTTC
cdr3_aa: CASSRQDSYEQYF

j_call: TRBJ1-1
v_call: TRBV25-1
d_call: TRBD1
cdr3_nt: TGTGCCAGCGTTGGGCAGGGGGAGAACACTGAAGCTTTCTTT
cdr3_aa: CASVGQGENTEAFF

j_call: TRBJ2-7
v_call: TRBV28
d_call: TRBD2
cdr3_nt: TGTGCCGGGTCTAGCGGGAGATCCTACGAGCAGTACTTC
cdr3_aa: CAGSSGRSYEQYF

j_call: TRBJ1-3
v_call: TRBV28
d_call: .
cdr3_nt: TGTGCCAGCACCTGGGCTGATGAAGGCAACACCATATATTTT
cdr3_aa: CASTWADEGNTIYF

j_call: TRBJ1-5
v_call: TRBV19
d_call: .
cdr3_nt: TGTGCCAGTAGTATATACGACGGACGGGGAGGCCGGGGCCAGCCCCAGCATTTT
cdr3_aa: CASSIYDGRGGRGQPQHF

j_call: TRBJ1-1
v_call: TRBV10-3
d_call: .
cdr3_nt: TGTGCCATCAGTGAGTCTGATAGAGGAGCTTTCTTT
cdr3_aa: CAISESDRGAFF

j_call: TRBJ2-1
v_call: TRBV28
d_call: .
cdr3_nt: TGTGCCAGCAGGGACTCCGTGAGCTCCTACAATGAGCAGTTCTTC
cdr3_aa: CASRDSVSSYNEQFF

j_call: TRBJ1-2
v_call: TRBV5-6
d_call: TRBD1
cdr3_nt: TGTGCCAGCAGCCCCGTGGGACCCGGGACAGAGGATCGCGGCTACACCTTC
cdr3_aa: CASSPVGPGTEDRGYTF

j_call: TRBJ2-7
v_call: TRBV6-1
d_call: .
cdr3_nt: TGTGCCAGCAGTGCGCTATTCCAGGGAAGCTACGAGCAGTACTTC
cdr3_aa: CASSALFQGSYEQYF

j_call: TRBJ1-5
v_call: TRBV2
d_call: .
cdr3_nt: TGTGCCAGCAGTCAGGAAATAGATCAGCCCCAGCATTTT
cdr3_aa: CASSQEIDQPQHF

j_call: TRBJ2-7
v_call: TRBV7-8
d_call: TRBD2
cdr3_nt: TGTGCCAGCAGCTTAGGGCGGGAGGGTTACTACGAGCAGTACTTC
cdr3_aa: CASSLGREGYYEQYF

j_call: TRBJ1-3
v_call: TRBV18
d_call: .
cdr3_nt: TGTGCCAGCTCACCACCGGGGGCAGGTATATGGGACACCATATATTTT
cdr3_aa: CASSPPGAGIWDTIYF

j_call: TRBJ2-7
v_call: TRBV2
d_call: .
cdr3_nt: TGTGCCACTACAGTCCTCAAGGCCGAGTTCTACGAGCAGTACTTC
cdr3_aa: CATTVLKAEFYEQYF

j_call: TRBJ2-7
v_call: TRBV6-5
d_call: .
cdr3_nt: TGTGCCAGCAGCTCATCGCAGGTTGGACTCTACGAGCAGTACTTC
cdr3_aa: CASSSSQVGLYEQYF

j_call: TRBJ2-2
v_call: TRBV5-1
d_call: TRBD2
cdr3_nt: TGCGCCAGCGACCCGGGACTAGCGGGAGTATGGGGTATGGAGCTGTTTTTT
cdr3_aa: CASDPGLAGVWGMELFF

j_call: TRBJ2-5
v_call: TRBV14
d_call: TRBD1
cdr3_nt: TGTGCCAGCAGCCCCGGGACAGCCCTTGTGGAGATCCAGTACTTC
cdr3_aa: CASSPGTALVEIQYF

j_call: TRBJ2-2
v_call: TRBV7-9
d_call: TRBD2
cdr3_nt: TGTGCCAGCAGCTTAACTAGCGGGGTATCGAACACCGGGGAGCTGTTTTTT
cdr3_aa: CASSLTSGVSNTGELFF

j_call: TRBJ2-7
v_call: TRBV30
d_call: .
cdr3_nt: TGTGCCTGGAGCCGTGGAGTCGGCGAGCAGTACTTC
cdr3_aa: CAWSRGVGEQYF

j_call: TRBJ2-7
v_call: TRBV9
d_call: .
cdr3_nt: TGTGCCAGCAGCCCCCGTAGCGGGCAAACAGGGCCCGAGCAGTACTTC
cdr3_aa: CASSPRSGQTGPEQYF

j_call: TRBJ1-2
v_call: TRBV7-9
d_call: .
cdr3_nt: TGTGCCAGCAGCTTAGGAGGGTTGGACTATGGCTACACCTTC
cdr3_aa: CASSLGGLDYGYTF

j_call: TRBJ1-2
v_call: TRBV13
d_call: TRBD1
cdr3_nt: TGTGCCAGCAGCCCGAGGACAGGAAACCTCTATGGCTACACCTTC
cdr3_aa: CASSPRTGNLYGYTF

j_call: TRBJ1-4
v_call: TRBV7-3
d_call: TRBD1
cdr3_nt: TGTGCCAGCAGTCAGGACAGGGGGCGTCGGCCTAATGAAAAACTGTTTTTT
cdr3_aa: CASSQDRGRRPNEKLFF

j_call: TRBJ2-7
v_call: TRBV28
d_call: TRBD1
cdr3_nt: TGTGCCAGCAGTCTACAGGGGGCGCGGTCTCGGAACGAGCAGTACTTC
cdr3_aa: CASSLQGARSRNEQYF

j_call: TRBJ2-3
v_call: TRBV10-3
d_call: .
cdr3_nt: TGTGCCATCAGTGAGCGACCACAGGGACCTAGCACAGATACGCAGTATTTT
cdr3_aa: CAISERPQGPSTDTQYF

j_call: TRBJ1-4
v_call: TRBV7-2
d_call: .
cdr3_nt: TGTGCCAGCAGCTTCCCACAGGGATCTCATAATGAAAAACTGTTTTTT
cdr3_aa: CASSFPQGSHNEKLFF

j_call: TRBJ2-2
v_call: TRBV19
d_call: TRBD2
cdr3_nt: TGTGCCAGCACCCTAGCGGGGAGAGGCACCGGGGAGCTGTTTTTT
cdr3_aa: CASTLAGRGTGELFF

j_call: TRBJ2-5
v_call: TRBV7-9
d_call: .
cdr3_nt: TGTGCCAGCAGCTTAAATTGGGGAGAAGAGACCCAGTACTTC
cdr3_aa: CASSLNWGEETQYF

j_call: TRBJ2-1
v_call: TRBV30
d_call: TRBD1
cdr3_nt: TGTGCCTGGAGTGTACAGGGGAATCTGTTCTTC
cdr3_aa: CAWSVQGNLFF

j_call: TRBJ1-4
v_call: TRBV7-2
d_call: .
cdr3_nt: TGTGCCAGCAGCTTGAGGGGGGGGTCAACTAATGAAAAACTGTTTTTT
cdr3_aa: CASSLRGGSTNEKLFF

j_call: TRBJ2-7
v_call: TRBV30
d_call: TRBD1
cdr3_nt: TGTGCCTGGGCCGGGACAGGCTACGAGCAGTACTTC
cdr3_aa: CAWAGTGYEQYF

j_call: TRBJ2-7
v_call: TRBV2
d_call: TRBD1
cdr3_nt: TGTGCCAGCAGCTGGACAGGACATTCCTACGAGCAGTACTTC
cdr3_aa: CASSWTGHSYEQYF

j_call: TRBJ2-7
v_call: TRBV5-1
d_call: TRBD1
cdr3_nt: TGCGCCAGCAGACCGACAGGGGGCCCCTACGAGCAGTACTTC
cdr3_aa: CASRPTGGPYEQYF

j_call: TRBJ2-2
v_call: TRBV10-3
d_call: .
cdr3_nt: TGTGCCGCCCTCTCCGGGACAAGCAACACCGGGGAGCTGTTTTTT
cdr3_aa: CAALSGTSNTGELFF

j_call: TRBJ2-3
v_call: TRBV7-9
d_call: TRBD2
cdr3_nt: TGTGCCAGCAGCTTAATAGTGAGGGTAGCGGGAGAGGGAGATACGCAGTATTTT
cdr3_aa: CASSLIVRVAGEGDTQYF

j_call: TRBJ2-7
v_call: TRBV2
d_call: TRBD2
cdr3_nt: TGTGCCAGCAGTCGGCAGCGGGAGAAGCAGTACTTC
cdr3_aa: CASSRQREKQYF

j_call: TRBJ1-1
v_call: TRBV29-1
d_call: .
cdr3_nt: TGCAGCGTTAAGTCGGGGGGCGCGGGGGTCACTGAAGCTTTCTTT
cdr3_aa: CSVKSGGAGVTEAFF

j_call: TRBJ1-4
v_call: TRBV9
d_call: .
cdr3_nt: TGTGCCAGCAGCGAATTTGGACAGACTAATGAAAAACTGTTTTTT
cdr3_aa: CASSEFGQTNEKLFF

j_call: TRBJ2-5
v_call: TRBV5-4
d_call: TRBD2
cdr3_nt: TGTGCCAGCAGTGCTAGCGGGGGGCGCGAGACCCAGTACTTC
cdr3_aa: CASSASGGRETQYF

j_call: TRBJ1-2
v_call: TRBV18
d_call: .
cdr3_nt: TGTGCCAGCTCACCAAACCAAGGGACTGGCTATGGCTACACCTTC
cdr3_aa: CASSPNQGTGYGYTF

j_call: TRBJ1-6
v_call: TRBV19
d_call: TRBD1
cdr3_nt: TGTGCCAGTAGTATTAGACAGGGGGCGAACCCCTATAATTCACCCCTCCACTTT
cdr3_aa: CASSIRQGANPYNSPLHF